Sequencing of this TCR beta chain was carried out in a study of blood T cell repertoires in COVID-19. On the study more broadly: The United States, Italy and Spain were the sources of the acute and convalescent COVID-19 samples. T cells, B-cell-depleted T cells, or PBMCs supplied cDNA or gDNA.

In the source study's methods: Estimation of nucleated cell counts relied on the amplification of reference gene primers. Assay used: immunoSEQ multiplex PCR; TCRdb lists only in-frame clones, some missing. That table gives V, J and clone size, and the DNA gave D and trimming. In the table there are 300,000 or so clones, 80% to 90% of which are singletons. This CDR3 is built from 13 residues. Trimming stripped 0 bases from V and 8 bases from J, with 8 bases between. CDR1 is MGHRA, CDR2 YSYEKL, per germline. This clone turned up a few times. The sequenced sample was peripheral blood. This receptor was obtained from a woman in her fifties or sixties with acute or convalescent COVID-19. The V and J genes are TRBV4-1 and TRBJ2-1; TRBD1 might be the D (5 bases). The CDR3 DNA is TGCGCCAGCAGCCAAGATTGGGGCGATGAGCAGTTCTTC. This encodes CASSQDWGDEQFF.